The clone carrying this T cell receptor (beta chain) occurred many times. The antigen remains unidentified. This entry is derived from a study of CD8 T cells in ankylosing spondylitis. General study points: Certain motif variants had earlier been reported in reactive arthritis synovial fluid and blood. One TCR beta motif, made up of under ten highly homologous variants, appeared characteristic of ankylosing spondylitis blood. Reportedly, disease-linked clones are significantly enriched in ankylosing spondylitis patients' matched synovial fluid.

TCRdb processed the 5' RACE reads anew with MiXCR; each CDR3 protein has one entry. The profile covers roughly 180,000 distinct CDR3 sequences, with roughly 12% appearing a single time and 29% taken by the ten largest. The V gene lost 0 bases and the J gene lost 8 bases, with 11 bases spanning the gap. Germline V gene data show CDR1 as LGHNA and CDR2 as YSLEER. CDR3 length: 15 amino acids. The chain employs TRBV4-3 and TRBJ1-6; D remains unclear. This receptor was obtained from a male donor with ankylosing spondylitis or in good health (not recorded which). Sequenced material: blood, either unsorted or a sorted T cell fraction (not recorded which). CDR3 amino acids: CASSQDLYPDSPLHF. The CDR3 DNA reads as TGCGCCAGCAGCCAAGATCTCTACCCCGATTCACCCCTCCACTTT.